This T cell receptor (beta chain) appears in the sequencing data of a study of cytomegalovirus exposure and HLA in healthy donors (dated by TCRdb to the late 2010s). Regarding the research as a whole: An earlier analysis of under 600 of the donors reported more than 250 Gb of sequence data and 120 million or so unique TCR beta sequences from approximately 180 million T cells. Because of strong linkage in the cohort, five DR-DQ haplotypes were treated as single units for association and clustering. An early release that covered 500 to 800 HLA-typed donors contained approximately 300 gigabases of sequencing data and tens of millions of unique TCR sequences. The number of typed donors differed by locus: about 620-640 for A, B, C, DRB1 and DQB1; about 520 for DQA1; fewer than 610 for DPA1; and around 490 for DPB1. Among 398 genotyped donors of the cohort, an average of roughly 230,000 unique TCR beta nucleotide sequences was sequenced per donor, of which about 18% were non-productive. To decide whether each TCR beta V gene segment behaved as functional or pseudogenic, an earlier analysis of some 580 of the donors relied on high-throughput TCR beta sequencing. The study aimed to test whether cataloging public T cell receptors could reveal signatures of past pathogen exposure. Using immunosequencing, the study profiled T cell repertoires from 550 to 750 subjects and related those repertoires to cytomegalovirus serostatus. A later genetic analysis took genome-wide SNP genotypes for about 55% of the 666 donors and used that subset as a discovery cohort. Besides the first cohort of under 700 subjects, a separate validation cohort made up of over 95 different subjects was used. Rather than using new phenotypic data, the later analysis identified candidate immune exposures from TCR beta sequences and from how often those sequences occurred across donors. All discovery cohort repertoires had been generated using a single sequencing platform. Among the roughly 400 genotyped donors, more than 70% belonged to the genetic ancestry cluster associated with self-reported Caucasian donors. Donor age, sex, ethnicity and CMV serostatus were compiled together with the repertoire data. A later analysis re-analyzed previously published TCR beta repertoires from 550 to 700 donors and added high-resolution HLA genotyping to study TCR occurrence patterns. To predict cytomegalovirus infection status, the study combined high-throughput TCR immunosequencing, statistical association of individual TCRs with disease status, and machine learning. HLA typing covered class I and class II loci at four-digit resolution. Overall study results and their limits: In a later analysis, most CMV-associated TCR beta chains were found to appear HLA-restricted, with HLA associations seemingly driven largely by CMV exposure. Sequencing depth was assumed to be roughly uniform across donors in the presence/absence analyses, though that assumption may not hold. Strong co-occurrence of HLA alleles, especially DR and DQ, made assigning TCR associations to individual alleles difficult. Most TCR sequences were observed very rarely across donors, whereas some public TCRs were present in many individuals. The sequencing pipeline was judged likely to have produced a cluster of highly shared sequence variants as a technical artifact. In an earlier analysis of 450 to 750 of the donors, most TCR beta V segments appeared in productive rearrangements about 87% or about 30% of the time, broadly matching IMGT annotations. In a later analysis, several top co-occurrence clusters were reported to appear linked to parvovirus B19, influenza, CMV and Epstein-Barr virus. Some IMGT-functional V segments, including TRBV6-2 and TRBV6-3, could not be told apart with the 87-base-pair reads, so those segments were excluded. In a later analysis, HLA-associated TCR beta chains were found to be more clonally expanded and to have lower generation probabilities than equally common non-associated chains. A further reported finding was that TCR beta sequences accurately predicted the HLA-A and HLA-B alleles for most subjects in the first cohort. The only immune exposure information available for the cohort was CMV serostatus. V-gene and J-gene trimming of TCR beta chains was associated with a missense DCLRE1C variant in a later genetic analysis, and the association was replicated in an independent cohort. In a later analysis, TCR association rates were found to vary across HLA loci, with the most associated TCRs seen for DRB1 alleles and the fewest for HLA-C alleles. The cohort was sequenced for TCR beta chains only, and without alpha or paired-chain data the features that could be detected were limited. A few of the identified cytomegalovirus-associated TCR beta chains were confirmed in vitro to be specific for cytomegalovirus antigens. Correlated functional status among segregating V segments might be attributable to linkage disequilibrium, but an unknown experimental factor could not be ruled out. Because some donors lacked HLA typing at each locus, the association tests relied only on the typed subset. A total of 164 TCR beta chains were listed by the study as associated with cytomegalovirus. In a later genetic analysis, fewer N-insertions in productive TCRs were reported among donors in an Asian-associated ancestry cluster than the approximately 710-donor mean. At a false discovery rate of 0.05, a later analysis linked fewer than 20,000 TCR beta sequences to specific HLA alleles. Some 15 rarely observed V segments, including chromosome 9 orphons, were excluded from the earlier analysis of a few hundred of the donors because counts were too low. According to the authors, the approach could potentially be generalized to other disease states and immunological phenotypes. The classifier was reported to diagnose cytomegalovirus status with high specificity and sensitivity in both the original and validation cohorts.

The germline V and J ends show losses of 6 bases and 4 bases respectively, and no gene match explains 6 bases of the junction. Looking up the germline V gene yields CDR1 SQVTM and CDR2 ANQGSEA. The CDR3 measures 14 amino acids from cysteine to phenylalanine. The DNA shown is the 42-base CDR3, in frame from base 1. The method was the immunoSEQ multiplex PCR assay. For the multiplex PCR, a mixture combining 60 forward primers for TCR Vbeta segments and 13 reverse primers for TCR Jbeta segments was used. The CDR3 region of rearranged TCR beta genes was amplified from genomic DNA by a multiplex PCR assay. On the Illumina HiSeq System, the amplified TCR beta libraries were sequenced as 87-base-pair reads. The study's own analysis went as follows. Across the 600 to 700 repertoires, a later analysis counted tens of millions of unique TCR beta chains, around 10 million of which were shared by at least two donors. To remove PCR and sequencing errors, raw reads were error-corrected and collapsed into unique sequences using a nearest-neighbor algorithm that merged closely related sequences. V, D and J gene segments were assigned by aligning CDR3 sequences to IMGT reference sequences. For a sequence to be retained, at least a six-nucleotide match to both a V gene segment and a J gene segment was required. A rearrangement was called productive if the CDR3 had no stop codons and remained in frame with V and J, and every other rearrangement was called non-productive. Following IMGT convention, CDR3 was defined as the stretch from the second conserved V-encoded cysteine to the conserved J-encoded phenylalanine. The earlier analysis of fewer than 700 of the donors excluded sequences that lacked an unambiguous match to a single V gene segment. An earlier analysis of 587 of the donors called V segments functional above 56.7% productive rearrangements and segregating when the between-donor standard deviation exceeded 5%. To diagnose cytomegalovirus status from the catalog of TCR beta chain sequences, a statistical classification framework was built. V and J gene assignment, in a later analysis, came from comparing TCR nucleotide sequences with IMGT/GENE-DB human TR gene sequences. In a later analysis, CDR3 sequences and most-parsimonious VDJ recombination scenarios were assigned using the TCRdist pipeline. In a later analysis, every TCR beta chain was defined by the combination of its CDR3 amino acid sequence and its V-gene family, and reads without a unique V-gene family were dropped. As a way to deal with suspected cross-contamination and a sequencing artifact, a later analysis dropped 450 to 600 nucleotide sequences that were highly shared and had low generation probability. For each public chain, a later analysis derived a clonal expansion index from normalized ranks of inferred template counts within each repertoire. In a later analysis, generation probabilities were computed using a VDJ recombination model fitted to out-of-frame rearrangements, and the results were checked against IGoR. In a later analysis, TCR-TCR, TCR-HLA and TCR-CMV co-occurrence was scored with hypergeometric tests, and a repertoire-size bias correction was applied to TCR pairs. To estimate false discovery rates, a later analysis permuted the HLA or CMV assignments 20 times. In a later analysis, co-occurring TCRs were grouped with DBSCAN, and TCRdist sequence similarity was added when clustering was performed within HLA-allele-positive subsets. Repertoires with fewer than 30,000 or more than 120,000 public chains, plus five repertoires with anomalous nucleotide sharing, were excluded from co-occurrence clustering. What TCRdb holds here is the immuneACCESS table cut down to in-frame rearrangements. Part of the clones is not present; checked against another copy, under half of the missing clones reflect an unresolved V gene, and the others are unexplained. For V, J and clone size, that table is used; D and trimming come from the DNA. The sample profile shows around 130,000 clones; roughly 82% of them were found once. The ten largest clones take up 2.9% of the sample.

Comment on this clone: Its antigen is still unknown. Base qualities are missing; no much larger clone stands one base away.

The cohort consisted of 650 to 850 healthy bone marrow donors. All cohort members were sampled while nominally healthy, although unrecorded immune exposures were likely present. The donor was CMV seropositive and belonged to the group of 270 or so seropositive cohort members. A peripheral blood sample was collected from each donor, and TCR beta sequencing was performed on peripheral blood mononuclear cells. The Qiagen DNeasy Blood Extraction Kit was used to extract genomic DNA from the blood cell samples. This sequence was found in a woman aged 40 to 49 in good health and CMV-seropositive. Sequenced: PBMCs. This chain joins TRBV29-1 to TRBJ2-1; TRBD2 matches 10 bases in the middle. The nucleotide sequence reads TGCAGCGTCCGAGCGGGAGGGCCTTACAATGAGCAGTTCTTC. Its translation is CSVRAGGPYNEQFF.